This TCR beta chain appears in the sequencing data of a study of T cell changes during pregnancy in multiple sclerosis. Sequenced by immunoSEQ multiplex PCR; TCRdb stores in-frame clones only, minus some. The sample comprises roughly 50,000 clones, roughly 94% of which are singletons, and roughly 3.5% rests with the top ten. The CDR3 is 14 residues long. Trimming took 4 bases from V and 4 from J; bases not matched to a gene: 5. Looked up from germline, CDR1 is MGHRA and CDR2 is YSYEKL. The receptor was derived from a female donor with multiple sclerosis, enrolled in a pregnancy study. The sequences come from CD8+ T cells from peripheral blood mononuclear cells, collected in the third trimester of pregnancy. J is TRBJ2-7 and V is TRBV4-1; TRBD1 aligns across 9 bases. The chain's CDR3 is CASSRGQGLYEQYF. In DNA form, the CDR3 reads TGCGCCAGCAGCCGAGGACAGGGGCTATACGAGCAGTACTTC.